This T cell receptor beta chain was captured in a study of cytomegalovirus exposure and HLA in healthy donors. Study-wide findings and caveats: The later analysis indicated that the majority of CMV-associated TCR beta chains appeared HLA-restricted. Differences between HLA loci emerged in a later analysis of TCR association rates, with DRB1 most and HLA-C fewest. It was reported that the classifier diagnosed cytomegalovirus status with high specificity and sensitivity in both the original and validation cohorts.

V was clipped by 3 bases and J by 6 bases; unmatched bases: 5. Germline lookup yields CDR1 MNHEY and CDR2 SMNVEV (reference sequence). The CDR3 extends over 14 amino acids. A note on this clone: Its target is not known.

Primers: 60 Vbeta forward and 13 Jbeta reverse. Here immunoSEQ multiplex PCR was the method, and the copy in TCRdb shows in-frame clones only, minus some. This table holds 45,000 to 65,000 clones, around 72% found once. This TCR was recovered from a man aged 18 to 30 in good health and CMV-seronegative. The V call is TRBV27, the J call TRBJ2-5; 9 bases are a match to TRBD1. The sample comprised PBMCs. This CDR3 reads CASSLWTGDKTQYF. CDR3 nucleotide sequence: TGTGCCAGCAGTTTGTGGACAGGGGACAAGACCCAGTACTTC.